A selection of T cell receptor beta chains follows, all from one sample in a study of blood T cell repertoires in COVID-19. The repertoire was sequenced with immunoSEQ multiplex PCR; TCRdb's copy has only in-frame clones and lacks some. The sample records 250,000 to 350,000 clones, about 85% being singletons. Sequencing was performed on peripheral blood. These receptors were obtained from a human donor with COVID-19, enrolled during active disease. The donor label of this sample is uncertain. Both conserved end residues are part of each CDR3. A D gene is named only where the DNA matches it firmly. Expanded clones get a size class; other rows say once, few or many, or leave the size out.

size,J,V,D,DNA,CDR3
-,TRBJ1-1,TRBV7-9,-,TGTGCCAGCAGCTTGAACAGGGCTTCGACTTTCTTT,CASSLNRASTFF
-,TRBJ2-3,TRBV28,TRBD1,TGTGCCAGCAGACGACAGGGGAATACGCAGTATTTT,CASRRQGNTQYF
-,TRBJ2-1,TRBV9,-,TGTGCCAGCAGCGACGGAGGGACTTTACACAATGAGCAGTTCTTC,CASSDGGTLHNEQFF
-,TRBJ1-5,TRBV18,-,TGTGCCAGCTCACCGCTACAGGGAGATCAGCCCCAGCATTTT,CASSPLQGDQPQHF
-,TRBJ1-1,TRBV18,TRBD1,TGTGCCAGCTCACCAACGGGACAGGGGAACACTGAAGCTTTCTTT,CASSPTGQGNTEAFF
-,TRBJ2-2,TRBV5-4,-,TGTGCCAGCAGCTTGCAAACCGGGGAGCTGTTTTTT,CASSLQTGELFF
-,TRBJ2-7,TRBV28,TRBD2,TGTGCCAGCAGTTTATCCATCGGGGGGAGCTACGAGCAGTACTTC,CASSLSIGGSYEQYF
once,TRBJ1-2,TRBV25-1,-,TGTGCCAGCATGGGGGGTACTGCTTATGGCTACACCTTC,CASMGGTAYGYTF
-,TRBJ1-1,TRBV18,TRBD1,TGTGCCAGCTCACCTCAGGGGGACACTGAAGCTTTCTTT,CASSPQGDTEAFF
-,TRBJ1-1,TRBV28,-,TGTGCCAGCAGTTTAGGGTACAGCCTAATAAAGGTCCGGAACACTGAAGCTTTCTTT,CASSLGYSLIKVRNTEAFF
once,TRBJ1-4,TRBV28,TRBD1,TGTGCCAGCAGTTTAGGACAGGTGGGGGAAAAACTGTTTTTT,CASSLGQVGEKLFF
-,TRBJ1-5,TRBV19,-,TGTGCCAGTAGATACCTTAACGGCGGGAATCAGCCCCAGCATTTT,CASRYLNGGNQPQHF
-,TRBJ1-2,TRBV6-5,-,TGTGCCAGCAGTTACTCGAAGCAGGCCGCCTACTATGGCTACACCTTC,CASSYSKQAAYYGYTF
-,TRBJ1-1,TRBV5-1,-,TGCGCCAGCAGCCCGGACAGAATGAACACTGAAGCTTTCTTT,CASSPDRMNTEAFF
once,TRBJ2-5,TRBV10-3,TRBD2,TGTGCCATCAGTGACTCAAGCGGGAGGGCTCAAGAGACCCAGTACTTC,CAISDSSGRAQETQYF
-,TRBJ1-4,TRBV5-1,-,TGCGCCAGCAGCCGAGACAGGCCCAATGAAAAACTGTTTTTT,CASSRDRPNEKLFF
-,TRBJ2-7,TRBV2,TRBD2,TGTGCCAGCAGTGCAGAAAAGGGACTAGCGCACGAGCAGTACTTC,CASSAEKGLAHEQYF
-,TRBJ1-5,TRBV7-7,-,TGTGCTAGCAGCTCGGGGATCGATCAGCCCCAGCATTTT,CASSSGIDQPQHF
-,TRBJ2-2,TRBV19,TRBD2,TGTGCCAGTAGTTCCCAAGCGGGAGCGGTCTCCGGGGAGCTGTTTTTT,CASSSQAGAVSGELFF
-,TRBJ1-1,TRBV19,TRBD1,TGTGCCAGTAGTCTAGGGACAGGCGCGAACACTGAAGCTTTCTTT,CASSLGTGANTEAFF
-,TRBJ2-7,TRBV5-1,-,TGCGCCAGCAGCGCGACTTCCCAGAGTTCCTACGAGCAGTACTTC,CASSATSQSSYEQYF
few,TRBJ1-4,TRBV7-3,-,TGTGCCAGCAGCCCCGGGGAGGCAACTAATGAAAAACTGTTTTTT,CASSPGEATNEKLFF
-,TRBJ1-1,TRBV25-1,TRBD1,TGTGCCAGCACCGTTAGGGGGCGCACTGAAGCTTTCTTT,CASTVRGRTEAFF
-,TRBJ1-6,TRBV28,-,TGTGCCAGCAGCCCCCGGCACAGTCGCTCCTATAATTCACCCCTCCACTTT,CASSPRHSRSYNSPLHF
-,TRBJ2-1,TRBV3-1/TRBV3-2,TRBD2,TGTGCCAGCAGCCAAGGGGACCGGGAGGTCCAGTTCTTC,CASSQGDREVQFF
-,TRBJ1-6,TRBV28,-,TGTGCCAGCAGTTTTACGGGTTCACCCCTCCACTTT,CASSFTGSPLHF
-,TRBJ1-1,TRBV5-6,-,TGTGCCAGCAGCTTGACCCCTCGCGGTCACCTCACTGAAGCTTTCTTT,CASSLTPRGHLTEAFF
-,TRBJ1-1,TRBV5-1,-,TGCGCCAGCAGCGAGAGCCCGAACACTGAAGCTTTCTTT,CASSESPNTEAFF
once,TRBJ1-6,TRBV12-3/TRBV12-4,-,TGTGCCAGCAGTTTTTTCAGGGCATCCCTCCACTTT,CASSFFRASLHF
-,TRBJ2-1,TRBV7-2,-,TGTGCCAGCAGCTTACGGGGTGGGGGGAATGAGCAGTTCTTC,CASSLRGGGNEQFF
once,TRBJ1-2,TRBV27,-,TGTGCCAGCAGTTTGTCGGTCCCCAACTATGGCTACACCTTC,CASSLSVPNYGYTF
once,TRBJ2-3,TRBV3-1/TRBV3-2,-,TGTGCCAGCAGCCTTCAGGGTGCAGATACGCAGTATTTT,CASSLQGADTQYF
-,TRBJ2-3,TRBV28,TRBD2,TGTGCCAGCAGTTCTCGGGGGGACTCCCAGGATACGCAGTATTTT,CASSSRGDSQDTQYF
few,TRBJ1-1,TRBV10-1,-,TGCGCCAGCAGTGAGTCCCCGGGAGGGGACACTGAAGCTTTCTTT,CASSESPGGDTEAFF
-,TRBJ2-1,TRBV29-1,TRBD2,TGCAGCGTTGAAGTAACGGCCTCTAGCGGGAGTAGGTTCTTC,CSVEVTASSGSRFF
-,TRBJ1-3,TRBV7-8,-,TGTGCCAGCACCCTTAGAGAGATCAACAGGCCATCGAGCTCTGGAAACACCATATATTTT,CASTLREINRPSSSGNTIYF
-,TRBJ1-2,TRBV28,-,TGTGCCAGCTTCGCGGCGGACTCCTATGGCTACACCTTC,CASFAADSYGYTF
-,TRBJ2-3,TRBV18,-,TGTGCCAGCTCACCGCTGAACTATAGCACAGATACGCAGTATTTT,CASSPLNYSTDTQYF
-,TRBJ2-7,TRBV19,-,TGTGCCAGTAGTTCCCGCAGGGACACCTACGAGCAGTACTTC,CASSSRRDTYEQYF
-,TRBJ2-3,TRBV5-6,TRBD1,TGTGCCAGCAGCTTAGGGACAGGGGCTAGCACAGATACGCAGTATTTT,CASSLGTGASTDTQYF
-,TRBJ2-1,TRBV5-1,-,TGCGCCAGCGCCGACCTACAGGGCTACAATGAGCAGTTCTTC,CASADLQGYNEQFF
-,TRBJ2-3,TRBV30,TRBD2,TGTGCCTGGAGTTCATCTCGACTAGCGGGAGGGCTAGATACGCAGTATTTT,CAWSSSRLAGGLDTQYF
once,TRBJ1-2,TRBV6-5,-,TGTGCCAGCAGTTACTCGAGTTTTAACTATGGCTACACCTTC,CASSYSSFNYGYTF
-,TRBJ1-5,TRBV27,TRBD1,TGTGCCAGCAGCATGGACAGGGCGGATCAGCCCCAGCATTTT,CASSMDRADQPQHF
-,TRBJ2-1,TRBV27,TRBD2,TGTGCCAGCCTATTAAAGCGGCCCAGGACTAGCGGGAGGGCCGGGGTAATAATGGATGAGCAGTTCTTC,CASLLKRPRTSGRAGVIMDEQFF
-,TRBJ1-4,TRBV6-5,TRBD1,TGTGCCAGCAGTACCCCAGGGGGAGGCGATGAAAAACTGTTTTTT,CASSTPGGGDEKLFF
-,TRBJ1-5,TRBV19,TRBD1,TGTGCCAGTAGTATGCAGGGGGCGGGTCAGCCCCAGCATTTT,CASSMQGAGQPQHF
-,TRBJ2-3,TRBV28,TRBD2,TGTGCCAGCAGCCAGATAGCGGGAGGATACTCAGATACGCAGTATTTT,CASSQIAGGYSDTQYF
many,TRBJ1-3,TRBV2,-,TGTGCCAGCAGTGATGGCTTCTCTGGAAACACCATATATTTT,CASSDGFSGNTIYF
-,TRBJ1-1,TRBV9,-,TGTGCCAGCAGCGTAGTCCAGGGCCAGCCTGAAGCTTTCTTT,CASSVVQGQPEAFF
-,TRBJ1-1,TRBV7-8,-,TGTGCCAGCAGCCGGGACCCTTCGGGGACTGAAGCTTTCTTT,CASSRDPSGTEAFF
-,TRBJ2-3,TRBV2,-,TGTGCCAGCAGTGAATTTGCGGGATCGCGAGATACGCAGTATTTT,CASSEFAGSRDTQYF
-,TRBJ2-7,TRBV18,TRBD1,TGTGCCAGCTCACCAACCACCGGGACAGCCTACGAGCAGTACTTC,CASSPTTGTAYEQYF